The 3 T cell receptor beta chains in this list originate from one sample, sequenced in a study of cytomegalovirus exposure and HLA in healthy donors. Sequencing was performed with immunoSEQ multiplex PCR; in TCRdb, only in-frame clones are kept and a portion is missing. This sample has around 200,000 clones; about 81% occur once, and the top ten carry 1% to 1.5%. Sequenced material: PBMCs. Receptors originate from a woman aged 25 to 39 in good health and CMV-seronegative.

V and J are TRBV5-1 and TRBJ2-5; 7 bases fit TRBD2. V shed 0 bases, J shed 2 bases, and the junction held 7 bases outside the gene matches. Per germline, CDR1 SGHRS and CDR2 YFSETQ. The CDR3 covers 16 residues. The CDR3 is CASSLDPGGLQETQYF. CDR3 DNA sequence: TGCGCCAGCAGCTTGGACCCGGGGGGACTTCAAGAGACCCAGTACTTC.

Written as DNA, the CDR3 is TGTGCCAGCAGTGAATGGGACGGGAGTGGGGATGAGCAGTTCTTC. Its protein product is CASSEWDGSGDEQFF. This sequence joins TRBV6-1 and TRBJ2-1; D perhaps matches TRBD2 (6 bases). Trimming pared 2 bases from V and 8 bases from J, leaving 16 bases between. The CDR3 totals 15 residues. Germline V gene data show CDR1 as MNHNS and CDR2 as SASEGT.

The chain joins TRBV27 to TRBJ1-5; D ambiguous. Trimming pared 5 bases from V and 0 bases from J, leaving 8 bases between. CDR1 and CDR2 from the germline V gene are MNHEY and SMNVEV (reference sequence). This CDR3 contains 14 residues. Written as DNA, the CDR3 is TGTGCCAGCAGTCCCCAGGATAGCAATCAGCCCCAGCATTTT. Amino acid sequence: CASSPQDSNQPQHF.